The T cell receptor (beta chain) described here comes from a study of T cell changes during pregnancy in multiple sclerosis. Only in-frame clones appear in the TCRdb table, and some are missing; sequencing was by immunoSEQ multiplex PCR. The sample lists approximately 50,000 clones, around 90% seen once, with 0.61% in the top ten. Sequenced here: CD4+ T cells from peripheral blood mononuclear cells, sampled after pregnancy. The clonotype was recovered from a female donor in good health, enrolled as a control in a pregnancy study.

CDR3 DNA: TGTGCCAGCAGTTACTCGACCGGACAGGGAAGCGGCTACACCTTC. It specifies CASSYSTGQGSGYTF. This chain joins TRBV6-6 and TRBJ1-2; TRBD1 agrees at 8 bases. The CDR3 contains 15 residues. Germline V gene data show CDR1 as MNHNY and CDR2 as SVGAGI (reference sequence). J lost 8 bases, V lost 0 bases, and 8 bases had no gene match.